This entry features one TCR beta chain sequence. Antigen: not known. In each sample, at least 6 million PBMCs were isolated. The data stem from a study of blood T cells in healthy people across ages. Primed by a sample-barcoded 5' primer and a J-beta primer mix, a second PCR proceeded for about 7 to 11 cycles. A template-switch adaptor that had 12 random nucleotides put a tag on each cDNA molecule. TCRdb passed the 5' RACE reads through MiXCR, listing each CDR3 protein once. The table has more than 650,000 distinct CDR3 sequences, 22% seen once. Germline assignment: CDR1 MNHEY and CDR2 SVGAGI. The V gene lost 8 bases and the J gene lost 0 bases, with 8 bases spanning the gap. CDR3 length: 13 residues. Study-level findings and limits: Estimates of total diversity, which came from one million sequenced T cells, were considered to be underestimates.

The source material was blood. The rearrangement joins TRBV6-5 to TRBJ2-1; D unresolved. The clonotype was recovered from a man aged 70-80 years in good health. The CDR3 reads CASFPRSYNEQFF. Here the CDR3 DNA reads TGTGCCAGCTTTCCCCGCTCCTACAATGAGCAGTTCTTC.